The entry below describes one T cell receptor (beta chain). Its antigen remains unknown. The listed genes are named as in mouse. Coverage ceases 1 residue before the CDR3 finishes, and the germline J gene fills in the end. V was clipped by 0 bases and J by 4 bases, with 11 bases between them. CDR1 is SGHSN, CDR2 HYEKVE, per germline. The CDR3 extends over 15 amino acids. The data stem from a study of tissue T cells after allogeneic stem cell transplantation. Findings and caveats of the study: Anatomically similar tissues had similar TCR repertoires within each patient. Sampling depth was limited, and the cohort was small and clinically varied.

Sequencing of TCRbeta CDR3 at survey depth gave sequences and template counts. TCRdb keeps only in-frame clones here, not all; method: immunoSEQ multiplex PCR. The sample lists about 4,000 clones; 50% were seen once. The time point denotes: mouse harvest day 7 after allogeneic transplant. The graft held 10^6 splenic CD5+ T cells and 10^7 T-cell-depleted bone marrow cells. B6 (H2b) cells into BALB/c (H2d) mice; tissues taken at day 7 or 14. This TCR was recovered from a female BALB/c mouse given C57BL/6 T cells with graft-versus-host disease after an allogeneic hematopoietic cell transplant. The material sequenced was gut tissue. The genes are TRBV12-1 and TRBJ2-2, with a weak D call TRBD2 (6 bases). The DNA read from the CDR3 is TGTGCCAGCTCTCTCGCAGGTGGGGGCACCGGGCAGCTCTAC. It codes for CASSLAGGGTGQLY. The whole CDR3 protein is CASSLAGGGTGQLYF.